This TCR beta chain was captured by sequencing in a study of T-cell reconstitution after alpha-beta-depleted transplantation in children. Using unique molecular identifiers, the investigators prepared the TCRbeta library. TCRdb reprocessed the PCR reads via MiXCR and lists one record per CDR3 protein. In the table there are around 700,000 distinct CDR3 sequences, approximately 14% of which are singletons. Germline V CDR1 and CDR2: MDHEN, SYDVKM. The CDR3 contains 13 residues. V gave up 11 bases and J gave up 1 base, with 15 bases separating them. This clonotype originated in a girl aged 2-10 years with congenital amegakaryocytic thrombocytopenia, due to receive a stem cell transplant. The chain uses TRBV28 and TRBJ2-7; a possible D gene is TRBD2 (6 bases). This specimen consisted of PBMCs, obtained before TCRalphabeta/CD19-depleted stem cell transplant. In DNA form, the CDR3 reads TGTGCCGGGACCAGCCGGGGGTCCTACGAGCAGTACTTC. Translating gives CAGTSRGSYEQYF.